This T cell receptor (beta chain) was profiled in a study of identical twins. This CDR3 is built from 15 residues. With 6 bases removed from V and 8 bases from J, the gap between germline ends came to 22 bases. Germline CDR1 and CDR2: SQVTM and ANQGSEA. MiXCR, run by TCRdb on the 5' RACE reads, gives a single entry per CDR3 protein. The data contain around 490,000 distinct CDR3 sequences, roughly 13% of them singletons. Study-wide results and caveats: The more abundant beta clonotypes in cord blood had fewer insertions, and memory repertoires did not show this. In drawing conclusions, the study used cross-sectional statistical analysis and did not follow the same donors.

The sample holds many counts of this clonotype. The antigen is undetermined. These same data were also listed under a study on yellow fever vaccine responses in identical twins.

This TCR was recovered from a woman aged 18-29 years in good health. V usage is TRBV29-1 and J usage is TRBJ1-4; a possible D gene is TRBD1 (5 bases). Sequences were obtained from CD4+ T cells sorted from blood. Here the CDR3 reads CSVRTGTTLAEKLFF. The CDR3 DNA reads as TGCAGCGTAAGAACCGGGACCACACTTGCGGAAAAACTGTTTTTT.